Listed below are T cell receptor beta chains from one sample, sequenced in a study of T cells in Graves' hyperthyroidism and ophthalmopathy. TCRdb used MiXCR to reprocess the multiplex PCR reads, holding one entry per CDR3 protein. The table shows approximately 380,000 distinct CDR3 sequences, with roughly 19% occurring only once. Material: blood. These receptors came from a woman under 30 with Graves' hyperthyroidism. The CDR3 runs from the conserved cysteine through the conserved F or W. Fields, in order: clone size, V gene, D gene, J gene, CDR3 DNA, CDR3 protein. The D gene is left open where the match is weak. For some rows the clone size is stated as once, few or many, or as a class when expanded; others skip it.

-	TRBV5-4	-	TRBJ1-2	TGTGCCAGCAGCTTTGGGGGTTTAGGCTCTGGCTACACCTTC	CASSFGGLGSGYTF
many	TRBV2	TRBD2	TRBJ2-7	TGTGCCAGCAGGTATCTAGCGGGTCCCTACGAGCAGTACTTC	CASRYLAGPYEQYF
many	TRBV6-1	TRBD1	TRBJ2-5	TGTGCCAGCAGTAATCCGGGACAGGGAGAGACCCAGTACTTC	CASSNPGQGETQYF
many	TRBV28	-	TRBJ1-2	TGTGCCAGCAGTTTTCGGGAAGGCTACACCTTC	CASSFREGYTF
-	TRBV4-2	-	TRBJ2-5	TGTGCCAGCAGCCAAGATCCGAGCGGGCCAGAGACCCAGTACTTC	CASSQDPSGPETQYF
many	TRBV27	-	TRBJ2-2	TGTGCCAGCAGAATCTCCTGGAACACCGGGGAGCTGTTTTTT	CASRISWNTGELFF
many	TRBV6-2/TRBV6-3	TRBD1	TRBJ1-5	TGTGCCAGCAGTTCGAGGACAGGGCATAGCAATCAGCCCCAGCATTTT	CASSSRTGHSNQPQHF
many	TRBV7-9	-	TRBJ1-1	TGTGCCAGCAGCTTAGCGGAACAGGACGAAGCTTTCTTT	CASSLAEQDEAFF
many	TRBV18	-	TRBJ1-2	TGTGCCAGCTCACCACGGAATAGCTACACCTTC	CASSPRNSYTF
few	TRBV4-1	TRBD1	TRBJ1-1	TGCGCCAGCAGCCAAGTTGGACAGGCGGTGAACACTGAAGCTTTCTTT	CASSQVGQAVNTEAFF
once	TRBV6-1	TRBD1	TRBJ1-5	TGTGCCAGCAGTGAAGCCCGGACAGGGGATAGTCAGCCCCAGCATTTT	CASSEARTGDSQPQHF
-	TRBV12-3/TRBV12-4	TRBD2	TRBJ2-2	TGTGCCAGCTCCAACAGGATCGGGACTAGCCCCGGGGAGCTGTTTTTT	CASSNRIGTSPGELFF
many	TRBV11-3	-	TRBJ2-2	TGTGCCAGCAGCTTACCCGGCACCGGGGAGCTGTTTTTT	CASSLPGTGELFF
many	TRBV12-3/TRBV12-4	TRBD1	TRBJ1-2	TGTGCCAGCGGACAGGGGGTCTATGGCTACACCTTC	CASGQGVYGYTF
many	TRBV2	-	TRBJ1-3	TGTGCCAGCAGTGATTCCCCCAGGGTCTCTGGAAACACCATATATTTT	CASSDSPRVSGNTIYF
-	TRBV4-2	-	TRBJ2-3	TGTGCCAGCAGCGGTGCCGTAAACCGCGGAGTCGATACGCAGTATTTT	CASSGAVNRGVDTQYF
-	TRBV28	TRBD1	TRBJ2-7	TGTGCCAGCACCGAGGACAGGGTCCCCTACGAGCAGTACTTC	CASTEDRVPYEQYF
few	TRBV30	TRBD1	TRBJ1-4	TGTGCCTGCCATTCAGGGACAGGGAGACGGGCTAATGAAAAACTGTTTTTT	CACHSGTGRRANEKLFF
few	TRBV2	TRBD2	TRBJ2-3	TGTGCCAGCGGCCGTAGCGGGGGGATACCAGATACGCAGTATTTT	CASGRSGGIPDTQYF
medium-sized	TRBV6-2/TRBV6-3	TRBD2	TRBJ2-7	TGTGCCAGCAGTTCAAGCGGGGGGGCAAGGCAGCAGTACTTC	CASSSSGGARQQYF
many	TRBV30	TRBD1	TRBJ2-7	TGTGCCTGGAGTGAAGACCCTGGACAGGGCTACGAGCAGTACTTC	CAWSEDPGQGYEQYF
many	TRBV20-1	TRBD1	TRBJ2-7	TGCAGTGCTAGACCCACTCTGGGACAGGGGGCCCGCGAGCAGTACTTC	CSARPTLGQGAREQYF
many	TRBV29-1	TRBD1	TRBJ2-7	TGCAGCGCGAGGGGGACAGGGGTTTCCGAGCAGTACTTC	CSARGTGVSEQYF
-	TRBV9	-	TRBJ1-2	TGTGCCAGCAGCGCGCAGGGTTATGGCTACACCTTC	CASSAQGYGYTF
few	TRBV5-1	TRBD1	TRBJ1-2	TGCGCCAGCAGCTTAACCGGGACAGGGAGTGGGGACTATGGCTACACCTTC	CASSLTGTGSGDYGYTF
-	TRBV2	-	TRBJ2-7	TGTGCCAGCAAGGCGACGTACGAGCAGTACTTC	CASKATYEQYF
many	TRBV28	TRBD1	TRBJ1-2	TGTGCCAGCAGTCCACTTTGGGGGACAGGGATTAACTATGGCTACACCTTC	CASSPLWGTGINYGYTF
few	TRBV4-1	-	TRBJ1-5	TGCGCCAGCAGCCAAGGGTTGAGCGGCCAGCCCCAGCATTTT	CASSQGLSGQPQHF
many	TRBV10-3	TRBD1	TRBJ1-5	TGTGCCATCAGAGAGGGGACAGGGGACAATCAGCCCCAGCATTTT	CAIREGTGDNQPQHF
-	TRBV6-1	-	TRBJ1-2	TGTGCCAGCAGACCACGGGCTCGCTATGGCTACACCTTC	CASRPRARYGYTF
many	TRBV7-3	-	TRBJ1-2	TGTGCCAGCAGCCCGTCGCCCCTCTATGGCTACACCTTC	CASSPSPLYGYTF
many	TRBV30	TRBD2	TRBJ2-5	TGTGCCTGGAGTGTATTGCGGGAGGTCAGAGAGACCCAGTACTTC	CAWSVLREVRETQYF
-	TRBV12-3/TRBV12-4	TRBD2	TRBJ2-7	TGTGCCAGCAGTCTAGCGGGTCCGGGCTACTACGAGCAGTACTTC	CASSLAGPGYYEQYF
many	TRBV19	-	TRBJ2-7	TGTGCCAGTAGTATTAACTCCGGGAGCTACGAGCAGTACTTC	CASSINSGSYEQYF
many	TRBV18	-	TRBJ1-1	TGTGCCAGCTCACCTAGGATGTACACTGAAGCTTTCTTT	CASSPRMYTEAFF
many	TRBV20-1	-	TRBJ2-5	TGCAGTGCTAGCGAGGGCGCTTTGGAGACCCAGTACTTC	CSASEGALETQYF
many	TRBV20-1	-	TRBJ2-5	TGCAGTGCTTTCCGGGGGGCCGAGGGAGAGACCCAGTACTTC	CSAFRGAEGETQYF
few	TRBV10-1	-	TRBJ2-5	TGCGCCAGCAGGCTGGGGCTTAAGGAGACCCAGTACTTC	CASRLGLKETQYF
many	TRBV20-1	-	TRBJ2-5	TGCAGTGCCAGACTAGAATCCCAAGAGACCCAGTACTTC	CSARLESQETQYF
many	TRBV10-3	-	TRBJ2-7	TGTGCCATCAGTGAGTCTTCACAGGGCAAGGGGTACGAGCAGTACTTC	CAISESSQGKGYEQYF
many	TRBV30	-	TRBJ2-7	TGTGCCTGGAGTACCGACCACTCCTACGAGCAGTACTTC	CAWSTDHSYEQYF
many	TRBV7-2	-	TRBJ1-5	TGTGCCAGCAGCTTTAGAGGGAAAAGCAATCAGCCCCAGCATTTT	CASSFRGKSNQPQHF
-	TRBV11-2	TRBD2	TRBJ2-5	TGTGCCAGCAGCTTCGATATTGCGGGGGGCCGCGAGACCCAGTACTTC	CASSFDIAGGRETQYF
many	TRBV2	-	TRBJ2-5	TGTGCCAGCAGTGGGAAAGCGGGCACAGGGGAGACCCAGTACTTC	CASSGKAGTGETQYF